Below are 15 T cell receptor beta chains sequenced from a single sample in a study of blood T cell repertoires in COVID-19. The assay was immunoSEQ multiplex PCR, and TCRdb's table has in-frame clones only and misses some. The repertoire holds 140,000 or so clones, with 75% to 85% as singletons. What was sequenced was peripheral blood. These receptor sequences come from a woman aged 45-65 years with acute or convalescent COVID-19.

This clone is a singleton in its sample. The chain uses TRBV9 and TRBJ2-7; D not resolved. This CDR3 spans 14 amino acids. Looked up from germline, CDR1 is SGDLS and CDR2 is YYNGEE. V lost 0 bases and J 0 bases, leaving 7 bases between the germline ends. CDR3 sequence reads: CASSVGRNSYEQYF. In nucleotides, the CDR3 is TGTGCCAGCAGCGTAGGCAGGAACTCCTACGAGCAGTACTTC.

In this sample, this clone is medium-sized. The chain uses TRBV19 and TRBJ1-3; D is unresolved. Germline V gives CDR1 LNHDA, CDR2 SQIVND (reference sequence). Trimming removed 3 bases at V and 6 bases at J, with 12 bases between. There are 14 residues in the CDR3. The CDR3 loop is CASSIKGGKNTIYF. The CDR3 coding sequence is TGTGCCAGTAGTATCAAGGGAGGGAAAAACACCATATATTTT.

The genes are TRBV29-1 and TRBJ1-5; D is perhaps TRBD1 (6 bases). The CDR3 spans 14 residues. Trimming removed 6 bases at V and 5 bases at J, with 17 bases between. Germline loops: CDR1 SQVTM, CDR2 ANQGSEA. The CDR3 here is CSVAIGGVDQPQHF. The DNA for the CDR3 is TGCAGCGTAGCGATTGGGGGCGTGGATCAGCCCCAGCATTTT.

The chain links TRBV3-1 (or the pseudogene TRBV3-2) to TRBJ2-3; D possibly corresponds to TRBD2 (6 bases). The CDR3 totals 14 residues. V was clipped by 5 bases and J by 3 bases, with 12 bases between them. The germline gives CDR1 LGHDT, CDR2 YNNKEL (reference sequence). CDR3 residues: CASSGRTTTDTQYF. DNA of the CDR3: TGTGCCAGCAGCGGACGGACTACAACAGATACGCAGTATTTT.

There are a few counts of this clone. The chain employs TRBV18 and TRBJ2-1; 8 bases are a match to TRBD2. CDR1 and CDR2 (germline): KGHSH, LQKENI. V dropped 0 bases and J dropped 9; count of bases not matched to a gene: 1. CDR3 length equals 13 residues. The CDR3 spells CASSPPGGGEQFF. In nucleotides, the CDR3 is TGTGCCAGCTCACCACCCGGGGGGGGTGAGCAGTTCTTC.

A few counts support this clone. The chain employs TRBV7-9 and TRBJ1-1; 8 positions match TRBD1. Per the germline V gene, CDR1 is SEHNR and CDR2 is FQNEAQ (reference sequence). The length of the CDR3 is 17 residues. The junction had 14 bases not matched to a gene; V was cut back by 5 bases and J by 3 bases. The CDR3 DNA sequence: TGTGCCAGCAGCACCGGACAGGGTTCCGTAGGACACACTGAAGCTTTCTTT. Its translation is CASSTGQGSVGHTEAFF.

The V and J genes are TRBV19 and TRBJ1-5, with D uncertain. CDR3 length: 13 residues. The germline V and J ends were trimmed by 4 bases and 10 bases, with 14 bases remaining between them. Germline V gives CDR1 LNHDA, CDR2 SQIVND (reference sequence). This CDR3 is CASSRESYRPQHF. The CDR3 DNA follows: TGTGCCAGTAGTAGGGAGTCCTACCGTCCCCAGCATTTT.

The chain couples TRBV5-5 to TRBJ2-3, with D uncertain. V dropped 4 bases and J dropped 3 bases, with 9 bases sitting between them. CDR3 length: 13 residues. Looked up from germline, CDR1 is SGHKS and CDR2 is YYEKEE (reference sequence). CDR3 DNA sequence: TGTGCCAGCAGCCCCTTAGCAACAGATACGCAGTATTTT. Translating gives CASSPLATDTQYF.

This clone was seen repeatedly, ten times or more. V and J are TRBV6-2 or TRBV6-3 and TRBJ2-7; 8 bases line up with TRBD2. CDR3 length: 18 residues. J gave up 3 bases and V 5 bases, and 18 bases lay outside the gene matches. The germline V gene encodes CDR1 MNHEY and CDR2 SVGEGT. The CDR3 spells CASSPHSGARTYYYEQYF. CDR3 coding DNA: TGTGCCAGCAGTCCCCATAGCGGGGCTCGCACTTATTACTACGAGCAGTACTTC.

The count of this clone is one. V gene TRBV30 combines with J gene TRBJ1-2; D gene uncertain. Germline assignment: CDR1 GTSNPN and CDR2 SVGIG (reference sequence). Between the trimmed V and J ends, which lost 6 bases and 0 bases, there was a span of 11 bases. The CDR3 has 13 amino acids. The DNA of the CDR3 is TGTGCCTGCTGGCGGAAAACTAACTATGGCTACACCTTC. Its protein product is CACWRKTNYGYTF.

V is TRBV7-2 and J is TRBJ2-3; TRBD2 aligns across 9 bases. This CDR3 contains 16 residues. Germline V CDR1 and CDR2: SGHTA, FQGNSA. V gave up 4 bases and J gave up 4 bases; unmatched junction bases: 9. For the CDR3, the DNA is TGTGCCAGCAGCTGGGTTAGCGGGGGAGAGGCAGATACGCAGTATTTT. It encodes CASSWVSGGEADTQYF.

The J gene is TRBJ1-4, the V gene TRBV5-6; D call uncertain. The CDR3 runs 14 residues. CDR1 SGHDT and CDR2 YYEEEE come from the germline V gene. V dropped 4 bases and J dropped 8 bases, with 15 bases sitting between them. The chain's CDR3 is CASSRGDFEEKLFF. CDR3 nucleotides: TGTGCCAGCAGCCGTGGAGATTTTGAGGAAAAACTGTTTTTT.

V is TRBV30 and J is TRBJ1-2; TRBD1 matches 7 bases. This CDR3 comprises 14 residues. With V trimmed by 4 bases and J by 4 bases, 9 bases remained unmatched. Germline lookup yields CDR1 GTSNPN and CDR2 SVGIG (reference sequence). This CDR3 reads CAWTGDSPFYGYTF. The CDR3, as DNA: TGTGCCTGGACCGGGGACAGCCCTTTCTATGGCTACACCTTC. Looking up the rest from reference TRBV30 and TRBJ1-2 gives the full variable domain: SQTIHQWPATLVQPVGSPLSLECTVEGTSNPNLYWYRQAAGRGLQLLFYSVGIGQISSEVPQNLSASRPQDRQFILSSKKLLLSDSGFYLCAWTGDSPFYGYTFGSGTRLTVV.

The J gene is TRBJ1-4, the V gene TRBV25-1; D perhaps matches TRBD1 (6 bases). The CDR3 is 13 amino acids. Germline V gene lookup returns CDR1 MGHDK and CDR2 SYGVNS. The V gene lost 6 bases and the J gene lost 6 bases, with 11 bases spanning the gap. The CDR3 DNA sequence: TGTGCCAGCAGGGACAGATCACATGAAAAACTGTTTTTT. This encodes CASRDRSHEKLFF.

The chain employs TRBV20-1 and TRBJ2-2; 8 bases are a match to TRBD2. The CDR3 spans 15 residues. In germline, CDR1 is DFQATT, CDR2 SNEGSKA (reference sequence). Germline trimming cut 3 bases from V and 4 bases from J; bases unmatched to any gene: 7. The CDR3 sequence is CSASIRGGGTGELFF. As DNA, the CDR3 is TGCAGTGCTAGTATCCGGGGGGGCGGCACCGGGGAGCTGTTTTTT.